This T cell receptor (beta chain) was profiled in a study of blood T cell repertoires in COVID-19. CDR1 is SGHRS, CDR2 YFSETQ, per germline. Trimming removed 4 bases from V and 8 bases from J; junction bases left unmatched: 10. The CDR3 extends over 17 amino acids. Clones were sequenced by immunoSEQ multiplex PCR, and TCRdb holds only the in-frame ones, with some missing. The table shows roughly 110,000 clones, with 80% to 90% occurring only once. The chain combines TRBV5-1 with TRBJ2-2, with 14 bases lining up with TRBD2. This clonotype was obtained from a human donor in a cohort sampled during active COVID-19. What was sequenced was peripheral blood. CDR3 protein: CASSQTGTSGSWGELFF. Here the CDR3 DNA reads TGCGCCAGCAGCCAAACCGGGACTAGCGGGAGTTGGGGGGAGCTGTTTTTT.